This TCR beta chain was sequenced in a study of lymphopenia after photon versus proton radiotherapy. Study-wide points: Survival link was tested only in deceased patients; proton benefit remains a possibility. Photon-treated patients lost naive T cells and TCR diversity; proton-treated stayed stable. Post-nadir diversity loss with photons came from oligoclonal expansion, particularly CD8+ Temra cells.

Comment on this clone: Its antigen is undetermined.

Sequenced by immunoSEQ multiplex PCR; TCRdb stores in-frame clones only, minus some. The table records 28,000 or so clones, 85% of them present only once. This CDR3 has 13 residues. V was pared by 0 bases and J by 2 bases, with 4 bases between. The germline V gene encodes CDR1 SGHTA and CDR2 FQGTGA. The chain employs TRBV7-3 and TRBJ2-5; D remains unclear. The TCR comes from a man aged 25 to 45 with gastric cancer. The sequenced sample was peripheral blood, obtained from a patient treated with photon-based radiotherapy. Here the CDR3 DNA reads TGTGCCAGCAGCTTAACTTTTCAAGAGACCCAGTACTTC. This sequence encodes CASSLTFQETQYF.